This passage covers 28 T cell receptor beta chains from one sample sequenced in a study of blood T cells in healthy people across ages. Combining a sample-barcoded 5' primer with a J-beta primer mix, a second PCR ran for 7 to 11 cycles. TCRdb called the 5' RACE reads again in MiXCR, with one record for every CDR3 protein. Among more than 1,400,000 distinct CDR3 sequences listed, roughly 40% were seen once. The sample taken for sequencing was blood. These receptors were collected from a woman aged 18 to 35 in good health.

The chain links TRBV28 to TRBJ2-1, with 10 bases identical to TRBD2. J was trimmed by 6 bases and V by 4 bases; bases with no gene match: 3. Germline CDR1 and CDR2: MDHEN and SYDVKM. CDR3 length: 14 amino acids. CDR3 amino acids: CASSSERGGNEQFF. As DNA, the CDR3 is TGTGCCAGCAGTTCTGAGCGGGGGGGCAATGAGCAGTTCTTC.

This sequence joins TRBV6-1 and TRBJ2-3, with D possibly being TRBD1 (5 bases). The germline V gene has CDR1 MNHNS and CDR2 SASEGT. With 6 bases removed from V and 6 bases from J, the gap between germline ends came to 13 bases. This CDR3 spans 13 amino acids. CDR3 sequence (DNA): TGTGCCAGCAGGAGTTGGGGCGAGGATACGCAGTATTTT. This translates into CASRSWGEDTQYF.

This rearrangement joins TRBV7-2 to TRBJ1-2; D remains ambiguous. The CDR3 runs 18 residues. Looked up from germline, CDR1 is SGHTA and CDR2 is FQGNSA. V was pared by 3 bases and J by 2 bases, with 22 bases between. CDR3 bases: TGTGCCAGCAGCTTCCGGCTGACCGGGGTCCACTTCAACTATGGCTACACCTTC. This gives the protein CASSFRLTGVHFNYGYTF.

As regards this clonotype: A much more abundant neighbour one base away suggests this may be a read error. The CDR3 DNA reads as TGTGCCAGCAGCCGGGCGGGGTTTGAGCAGTACTTC. Translated, it gives CASSRAGFEQYF. This chain links TRBV16 with TRBJ2-5; possibly TRBD2 for D (6 bases). Looked up from germline, CDR1 is KGHSY and CDR2 is FQNENV. Trimming removed 4 bases at V and 11 bases at J, with 14 bases between. The CDR3 runs 12 residues. The full variable domain, completed using reference TRBV16 and TRBJ2-5, is GEEVAQTPKHLVRGEGQKAKLYCAPIKGHSYVFWYQQVLKNEFKFLISFQNENVFDETGMPKERFSAKCLPNSPCSLEIQATKLEDSAVYFCASSRAGFEQYFGPGTRLLVL.

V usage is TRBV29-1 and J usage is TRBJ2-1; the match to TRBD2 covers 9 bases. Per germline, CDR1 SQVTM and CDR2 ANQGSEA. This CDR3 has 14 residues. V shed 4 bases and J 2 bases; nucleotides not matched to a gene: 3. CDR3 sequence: CSVAASGTYNEQFF. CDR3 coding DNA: TGCAGCGTTGCTGCTAGCGGGACCTACAATGAGCAGTTCTTC.

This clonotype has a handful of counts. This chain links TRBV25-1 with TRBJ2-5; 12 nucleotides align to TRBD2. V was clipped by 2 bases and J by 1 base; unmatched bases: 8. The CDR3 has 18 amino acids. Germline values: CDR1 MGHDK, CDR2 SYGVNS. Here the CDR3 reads CASSETASGGVFQETQYF. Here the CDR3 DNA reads TGTGCCAGCAGTGAAACGGCTAGCGGGGGGGTCTTCCAAGAGACCCAGTACTTC.

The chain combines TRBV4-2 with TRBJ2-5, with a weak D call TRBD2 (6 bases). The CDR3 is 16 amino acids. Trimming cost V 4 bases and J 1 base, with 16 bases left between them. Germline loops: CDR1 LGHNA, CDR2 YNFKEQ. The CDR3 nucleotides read TGTGCCAGCAGCCTGGCTAGCGAGTCGTGCCAAGAGACCCAGTACTTC. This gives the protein CASSLASESCQETQYF.

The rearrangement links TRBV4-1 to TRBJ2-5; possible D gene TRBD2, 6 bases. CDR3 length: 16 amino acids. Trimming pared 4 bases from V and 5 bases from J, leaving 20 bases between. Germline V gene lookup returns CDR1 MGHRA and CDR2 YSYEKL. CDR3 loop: CASSPLLAGGLETQYF. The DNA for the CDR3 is TGCGCCAGCAGCCCCTTACTAGCCGGTGGTTTGGAGACCCAGTACTTC.

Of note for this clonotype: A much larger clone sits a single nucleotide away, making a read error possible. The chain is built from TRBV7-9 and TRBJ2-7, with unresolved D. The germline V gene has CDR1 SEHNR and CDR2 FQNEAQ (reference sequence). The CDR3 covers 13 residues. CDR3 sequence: CAGSERSSYEQYF. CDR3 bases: TGTGCCGGCAGCGAACGATCCTCCTACGAGCAGTACTTC.

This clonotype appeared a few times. CDR3 region: CSAGLAGVRQSNEQFF. Here the CDR3 DNA reads TGCAGTGCGGGGCTAGCGGGAGTTAGGCAGTCGAATGAGCAGTTCTTC. This chain joins TRBV20-1 and TRBJ2-1, with TRBD2 matching 10 bases. The CDR3 runs 16 residues. Germline V gene lookup returns CDR1 DFQATT and CDR2 SNEGSKA (reference sequence). After removal of 6 bases from V and 7 bases from J, the junction contained 15 bases not matched to a gene.

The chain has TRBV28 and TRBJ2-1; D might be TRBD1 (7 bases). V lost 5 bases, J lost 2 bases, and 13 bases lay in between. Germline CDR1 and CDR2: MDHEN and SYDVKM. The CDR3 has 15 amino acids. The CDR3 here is CASSDQGGPYNEQFF. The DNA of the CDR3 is TGTGCCAGCAGTGACCAGGGGGGACCCTACAATGAGCAGTTCTTC.

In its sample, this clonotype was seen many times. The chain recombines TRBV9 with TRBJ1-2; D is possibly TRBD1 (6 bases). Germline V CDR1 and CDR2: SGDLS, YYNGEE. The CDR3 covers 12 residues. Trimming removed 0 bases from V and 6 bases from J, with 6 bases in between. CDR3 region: CASSVDRDGYTF. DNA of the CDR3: TGTGCCAGCAGCGTAGACAGGGATGGCTACACCTTC.

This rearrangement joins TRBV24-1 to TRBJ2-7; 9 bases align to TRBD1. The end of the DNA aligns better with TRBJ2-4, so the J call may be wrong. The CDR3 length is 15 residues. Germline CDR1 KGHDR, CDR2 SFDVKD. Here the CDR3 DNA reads TGTGCCACCAGTGGTGCCGGGACAGGGAGTGACATTCAGTACTTC. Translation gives CATSGAGTGSDIQYF.

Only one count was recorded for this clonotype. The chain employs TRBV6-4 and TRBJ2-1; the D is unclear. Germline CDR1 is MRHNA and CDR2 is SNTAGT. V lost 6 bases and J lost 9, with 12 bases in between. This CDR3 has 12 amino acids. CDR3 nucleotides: TGTGCCAGCAGAAACGGCCGTAGTGAGCAGTTCTTC. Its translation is CASRNGRSEQFF.

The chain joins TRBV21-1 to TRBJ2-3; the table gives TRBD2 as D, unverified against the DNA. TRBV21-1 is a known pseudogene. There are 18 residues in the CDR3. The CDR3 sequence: CASSVRGGSGISTDTQYF. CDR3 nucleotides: TGTGCCAGCAGCGTTAGGGGGGGTAGCGGGATTAGCACAGATACGCAGTATTTT.

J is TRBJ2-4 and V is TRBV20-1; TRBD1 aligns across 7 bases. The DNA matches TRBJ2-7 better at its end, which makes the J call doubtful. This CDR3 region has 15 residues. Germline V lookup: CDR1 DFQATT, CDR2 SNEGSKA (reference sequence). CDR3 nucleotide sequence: TGCAGTGCTCGGCTGGGACAGATTTTCTCCTACGAGCAGTACTTC. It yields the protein CSARLGQIFSYEQYF.

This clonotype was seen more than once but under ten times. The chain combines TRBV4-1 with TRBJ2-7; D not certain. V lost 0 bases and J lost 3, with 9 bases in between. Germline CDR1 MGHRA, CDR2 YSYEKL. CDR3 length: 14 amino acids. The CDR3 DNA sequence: TGCGCCAGCAGCCAAGATCCGGTGTTCTACGAGCAGTACTTC. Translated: CASSQDPVFYEQYF.

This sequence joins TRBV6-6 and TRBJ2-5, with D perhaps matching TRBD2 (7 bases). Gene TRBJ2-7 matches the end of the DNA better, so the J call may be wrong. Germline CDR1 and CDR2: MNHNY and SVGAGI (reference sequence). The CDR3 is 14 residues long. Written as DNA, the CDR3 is TGTGCCAGTCGCAACGGCGGGGGCCCCTACGAGCAGTACTTC. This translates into CASRNGGGPYEQYF.

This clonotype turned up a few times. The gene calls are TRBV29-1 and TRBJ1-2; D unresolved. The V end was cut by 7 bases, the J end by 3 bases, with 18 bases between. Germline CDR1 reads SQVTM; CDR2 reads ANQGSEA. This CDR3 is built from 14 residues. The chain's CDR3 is CSAAPGDLDYGYTF. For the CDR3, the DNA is TGCAGCGCGGCACCCGGGGATCTGGACTATGGCTACACCTTC.

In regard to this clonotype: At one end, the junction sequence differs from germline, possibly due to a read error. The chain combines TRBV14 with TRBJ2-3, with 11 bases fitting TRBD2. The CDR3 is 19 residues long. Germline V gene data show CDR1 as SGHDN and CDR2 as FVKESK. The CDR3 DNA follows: TGTGCCGGCAGCGTTGGGACTAGCGGAAGAGACTCTAGCACAGATACGCAGTATTTT. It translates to CAGSVGTSGRDSSTDTQYF.

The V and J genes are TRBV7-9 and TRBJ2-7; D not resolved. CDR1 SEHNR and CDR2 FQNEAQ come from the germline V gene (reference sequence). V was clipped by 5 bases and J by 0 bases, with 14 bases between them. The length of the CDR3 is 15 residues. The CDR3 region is CASSLASVSSYEQYF. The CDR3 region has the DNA TGTGCCAGCAGCCTTGCGTCGGTGAGCTCCTACGAGCAGTACTTC.

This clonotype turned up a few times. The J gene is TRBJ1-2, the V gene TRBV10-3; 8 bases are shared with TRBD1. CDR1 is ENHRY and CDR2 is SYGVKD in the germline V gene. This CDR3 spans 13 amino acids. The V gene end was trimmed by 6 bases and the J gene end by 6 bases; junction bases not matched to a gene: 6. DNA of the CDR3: TGTGCCATCAGACCCCAGGGACAGGATGGCTACACCTTC. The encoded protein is CAIRPQGQDGYTF.

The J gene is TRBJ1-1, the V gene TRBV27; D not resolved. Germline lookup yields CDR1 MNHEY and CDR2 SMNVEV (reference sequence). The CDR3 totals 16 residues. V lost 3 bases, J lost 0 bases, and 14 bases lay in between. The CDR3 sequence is CASSFWPPLMNTEAFF. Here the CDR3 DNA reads TGTGCCAGCAGTTTTTGGCCTCCCCTCATGAACACTGAAGCTTTCTTT.

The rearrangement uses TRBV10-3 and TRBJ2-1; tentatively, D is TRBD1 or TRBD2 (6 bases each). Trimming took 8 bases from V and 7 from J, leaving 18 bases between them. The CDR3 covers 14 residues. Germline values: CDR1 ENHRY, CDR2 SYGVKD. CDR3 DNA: TGTGCCATCGCCTATCCGGGGGCCCCTAATGAGCAGTTCTTC. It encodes CAIAYPGAPNEQFF.

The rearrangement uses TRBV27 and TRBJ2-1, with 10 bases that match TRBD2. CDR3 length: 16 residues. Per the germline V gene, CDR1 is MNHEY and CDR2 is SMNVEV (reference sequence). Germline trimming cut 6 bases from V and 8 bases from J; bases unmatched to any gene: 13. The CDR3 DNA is TGTGCCAGCAGCTTCGTGGCTAGCGGGAGTCAAGATGAGCAGTTCTTC. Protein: CASSFVASGSQDEQFF.

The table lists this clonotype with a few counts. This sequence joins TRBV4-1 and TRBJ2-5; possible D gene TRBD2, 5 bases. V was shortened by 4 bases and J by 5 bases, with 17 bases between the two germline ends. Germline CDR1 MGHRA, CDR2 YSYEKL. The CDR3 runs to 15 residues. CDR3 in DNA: TGCGCCAGCAGCCGGGCCCAACTGGAGGAGGAGACCCAGTACTTC. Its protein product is CASSRAQLEEETQYF.

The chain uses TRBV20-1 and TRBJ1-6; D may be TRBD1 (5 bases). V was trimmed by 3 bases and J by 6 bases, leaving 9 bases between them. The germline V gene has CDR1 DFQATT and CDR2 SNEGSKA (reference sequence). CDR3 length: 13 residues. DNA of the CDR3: TGCAGTGCTAGCGGGGGGATTAATTCACCCCTCCACTTT. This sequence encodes CSASGGINSPLHF.

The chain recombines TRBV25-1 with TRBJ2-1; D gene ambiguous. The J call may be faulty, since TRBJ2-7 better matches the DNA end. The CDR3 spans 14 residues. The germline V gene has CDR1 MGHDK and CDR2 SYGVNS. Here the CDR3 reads CASNTLYCGNEQYF. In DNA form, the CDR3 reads TGTGCCAGCAACACTCTCTACTGTGGGAATGAGCAGTACTTC.